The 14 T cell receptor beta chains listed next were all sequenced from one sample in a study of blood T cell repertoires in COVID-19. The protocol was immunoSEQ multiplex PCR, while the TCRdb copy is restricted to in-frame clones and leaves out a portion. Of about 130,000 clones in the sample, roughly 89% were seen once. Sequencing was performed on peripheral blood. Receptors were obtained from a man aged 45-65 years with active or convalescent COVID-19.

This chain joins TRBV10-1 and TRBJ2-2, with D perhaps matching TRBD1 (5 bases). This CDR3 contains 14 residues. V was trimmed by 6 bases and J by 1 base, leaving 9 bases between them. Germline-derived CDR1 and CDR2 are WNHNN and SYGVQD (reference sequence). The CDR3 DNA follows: TGCGCCAGCAGCCTAGGACAGAACACCGGGGAGCTGTTTTTT. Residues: CASSLGQNTGELFF.

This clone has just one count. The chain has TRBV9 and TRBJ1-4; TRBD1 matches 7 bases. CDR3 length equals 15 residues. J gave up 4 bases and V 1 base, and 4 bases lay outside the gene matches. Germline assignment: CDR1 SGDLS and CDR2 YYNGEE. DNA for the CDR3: TGTGCCAGCAGCGTATCGGGACAGAGTAATGAAAAACTGTTTTTT. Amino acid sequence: CASSVSGQSNEKLFF.

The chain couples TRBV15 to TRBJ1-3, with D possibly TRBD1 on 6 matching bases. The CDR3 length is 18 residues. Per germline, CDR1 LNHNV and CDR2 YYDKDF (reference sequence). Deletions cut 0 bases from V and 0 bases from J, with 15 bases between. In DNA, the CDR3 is TGTGCCACCAGCAGAGATCTAGGGGGGGACCACTCTGGAAACACCATATATTTT. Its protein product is CATSRDLGGDHSGNTIYF. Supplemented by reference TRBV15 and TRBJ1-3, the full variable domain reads DAMVIQNPRYQVTQFGKPVTLSCSQTLNHNVMYWYQQKSSQAPKLLFHYYDKDFNNEADTPDNFQSRRPNTSFCFLDIRSPGLGDTAMYLCATSRDLGGDHSGNTIYFGEGSWLTVV.

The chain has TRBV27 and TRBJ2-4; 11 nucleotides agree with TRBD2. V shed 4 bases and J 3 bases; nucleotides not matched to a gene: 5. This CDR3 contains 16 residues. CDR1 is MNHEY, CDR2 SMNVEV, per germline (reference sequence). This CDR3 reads CASSSSLAGVKNIQYF. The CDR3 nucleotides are TGTGCCAGCAGTTCCTCACTAGCGGGAGTCAAAAACATTCAGTACTTC.

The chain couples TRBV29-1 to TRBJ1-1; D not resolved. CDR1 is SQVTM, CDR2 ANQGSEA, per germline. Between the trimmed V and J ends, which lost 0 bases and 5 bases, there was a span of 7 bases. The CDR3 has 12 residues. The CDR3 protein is CSVEDQFTEAFF. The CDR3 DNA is TGCAGCGTTGAAGATCAGTTTACTGAAGCTTTCTTT.

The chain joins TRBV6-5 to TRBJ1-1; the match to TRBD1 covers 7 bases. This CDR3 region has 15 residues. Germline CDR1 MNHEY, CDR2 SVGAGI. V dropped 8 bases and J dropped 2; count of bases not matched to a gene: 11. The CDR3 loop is CASSDEGAANTEAFF. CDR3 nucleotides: TGTGCCAGCTCGGACGAGGGGGCAGCAAACACTGAAGCTTTCTTT.

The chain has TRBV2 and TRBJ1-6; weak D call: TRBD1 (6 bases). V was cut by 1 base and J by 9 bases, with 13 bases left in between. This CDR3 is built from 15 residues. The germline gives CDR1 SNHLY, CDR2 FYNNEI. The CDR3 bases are TGTGCCAGCAGTGAAGTCGGGACAACTACTTCACCCCTCCACTTT. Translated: CASSEVGTTTSPLHF. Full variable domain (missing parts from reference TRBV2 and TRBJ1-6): EPEVTQTPSHQVTQMGQEVILRCVPISNHLYFYWYRQILGQKVEFLVSFYNNEISEKSEIFDDQFSVERPDGSNFTLKIRSTKLEDSAMYFCASSEVGTTTSPLHFGNGTRLTVT.

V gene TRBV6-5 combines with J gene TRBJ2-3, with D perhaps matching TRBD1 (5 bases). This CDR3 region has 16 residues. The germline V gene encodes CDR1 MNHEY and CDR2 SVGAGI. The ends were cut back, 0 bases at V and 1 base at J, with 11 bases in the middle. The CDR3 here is CASSYSLGRGTDTQYF. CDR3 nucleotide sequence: TGTGCCAGCAGTTACTCGCTTGGCAGGGGCACAGATACGCAGTATTTT.

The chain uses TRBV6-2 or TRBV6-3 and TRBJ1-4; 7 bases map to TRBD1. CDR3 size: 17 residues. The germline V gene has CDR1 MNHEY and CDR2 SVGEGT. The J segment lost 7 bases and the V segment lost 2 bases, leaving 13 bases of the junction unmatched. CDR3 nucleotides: TGTGCCAGCAGTTACCACATCGCCGGTGGGGACAGTGAAAAACTGTTTTTT. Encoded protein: CASSYHIAGGDSEKLFF.

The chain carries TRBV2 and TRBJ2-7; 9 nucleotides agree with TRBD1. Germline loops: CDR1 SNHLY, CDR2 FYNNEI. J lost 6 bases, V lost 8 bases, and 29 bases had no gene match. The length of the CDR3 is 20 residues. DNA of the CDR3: TGTGCCAGCGGAATTGACCGCGATATTTTACAGGGGGCCAGTGGGAGCGAGCAGTACTTC. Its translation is CASGIDRDILQGASGSEQYF.

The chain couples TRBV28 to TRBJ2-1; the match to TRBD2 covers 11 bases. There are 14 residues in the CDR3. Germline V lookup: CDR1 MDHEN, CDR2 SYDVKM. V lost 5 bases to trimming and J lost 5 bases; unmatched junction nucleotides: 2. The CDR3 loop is CASSPLAGDNEQFF. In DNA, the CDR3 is TGTGCCAGCAGTCCACTAGCGGGAGACAATGAGCAGTTCTTC.

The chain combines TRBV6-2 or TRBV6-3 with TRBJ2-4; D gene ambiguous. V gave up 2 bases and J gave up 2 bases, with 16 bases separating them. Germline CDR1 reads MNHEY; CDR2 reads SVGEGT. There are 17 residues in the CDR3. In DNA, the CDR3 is TGTGCCAGCAGTTACAACCCCACTATCCGGACCAAAAACATTCAGTACTTC. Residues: CASSYNPTIRTKNIQYF.

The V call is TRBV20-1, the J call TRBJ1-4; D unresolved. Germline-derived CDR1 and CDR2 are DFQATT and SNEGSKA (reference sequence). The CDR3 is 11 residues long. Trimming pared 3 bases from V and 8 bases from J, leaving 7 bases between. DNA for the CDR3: TGCAGTGCTAGCAGGTGGGAAAAACTGTTTTTT. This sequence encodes CSASRWEKLFF.

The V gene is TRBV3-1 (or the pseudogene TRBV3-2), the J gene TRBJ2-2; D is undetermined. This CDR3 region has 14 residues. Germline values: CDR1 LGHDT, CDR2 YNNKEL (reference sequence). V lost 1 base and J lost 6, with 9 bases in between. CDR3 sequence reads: CASSQVNAAGELFF. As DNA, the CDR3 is TGTGCCAGCAGCCAAGTCAATGCGGCCGGGGAGCTGTTTTTT.